The 7 T cell receptor beta chains in this list originate from one sample, sequenced in a study of shared clonotypes between healthy human individuals. The method was immunoSEQ multiplex PCR; TCRdb's version includes in-frame clones alone and lacks a portion of them. Here the sample spans some 2 million clones, about 95% being singletons. Naivety among CD8 cells was defined by CD45RO negativity and positive CCR7 selection, thereby excluding terminally differentiated effector memory CD45RA+ cells. Sequencing input: naive CD8+ T cells sorted from blood. These receptors were obtained from a man in his late teens or twenties in good health.

The chain joins TRBV27 to TRBJ1-6; D unclear. Germline CDR1 and CDR2: MNHEY and SMNVEV (reference sequence). Trimming pared 2 bases from V and 6 bases from J, leaving 8 bases between. This CDR3 contains 14 residues. The CDR3 DNA reads as TGTGCCAGCAGTTTAATACATACTAATTCACCCCTCCACTTT. Residues: CASSLIHTNSPLHF.

This chain joins TRBV5-1 and TRBJ2-2; 11 bases match TRBD2. Germline CDR1 and CDR2: SGHRS and YFSETQ. The CDR3 loop spans 19 amino acids. After removal of 3 bases from V and 4 bases from J, the junction contained 14 bases not matched to a gene. CDR3 coding DNA: TGCGCCAGCAGCTCCCTTTGGGTGACTAGCGGGACCATCACCGGGGAGCTGTTTTTT. It is translated as CASSSLWVTSGTITGELFF.

The CDR3 DNA reads TGTGCCAGCAGCCTGGACAGTAATGGTGAAAAACTGTTTTTT. Its translation is CASSLDSNGEKLFF. The V call is TRBV7-8, the J call TRBJ1-4; D possibly corresponds to TRBD1 (6 bases). The CDR3 is 14 residues long. Germline V gene data show CDR1 as SGHVS and CDR2 as FQNEAQ. Trimming removed 5 bases from V and 7 bases from J, with 14 bases in between.

This clone was seen just once. The CDR3 sequence: CASTLGGQGYYEQYF. CDR3 in DNA: TGTGCCAGCACCCTCGGGGGACAGGGATACTACGAGCAGTACTTC. The chain uses TRBV5-6 and TRBJ2-7; 9 positions agree with TRBD1. The length of the CDR3 is 15 residues. Germline values: CDR1 SGHDT, CDR2 YYEEEE. J lost 3 bases, V lost 6 bases, and 10 bases had no gene match.

The rearrangement joins TRBV9 to TRBJ2-2; 8 bases agree with TRBD1. Germline V gene sequence: CDR1 SGDLS, CDR2 YYNGEE. Germline trimming cut 4 bases from V and 4 bases from J; bases unmatched to any gene: 6. There are 15 residues in the CDR3. CDR3 nucleotide sequence: TGTGCCAGCAGCCCCTGGGACAGGTTCACCGGGGAGCTGTTTTTT. Protein: CASSPWDRFTGELFF.

The chain has TRBV19 and TRBJ2-7; no reliable D call. This CDR3 region has 11 residues. The germline V gene encodes CDR1 LNHDA and CDR2 SQIVND (reference sequence). The ends were cut back, 6 bases at V and 3 bases at J, with 6 bases in the middle. CDR3 region: CASSYHYEQYF. CDR3 DNA sequence: TGTGCCAGTAGCTACCACTACGAGCAGTACTTC.

The chain couples TRBV6-4 to TRBJ1-6; TRBD1 might be the D (6 bases). With 8 bases removed from V and 8 bases from J, the gap between germline ends came to 31 bases. Germline V CDR1 and CDR2: MRHNA, SNTAGT. This CDR3 comprises 19 residues. CDR3 coding DNA: TGTGCCAGCCCGGACAGCCTCATGGAGTTGCTCTATTATCATTCACCCCTCCACTTT. Its translation is CASPDSLMELLYYHSPLHF.